The 17 T cell receptor beta chains given below trace back to one sample, sequenced in a study of cytomegalovirus exposure and HLA in healthy donors. PCR amplification relied on 60 Vbeta primers (plus 13 Jbeta primers). TCRdb's copy holds only in-frame clones and misses some; the assay was immunoSEQ multiplex PCR. The table lists approximately 120,000 clones, about four fifths of them singletons. The sequenced sample was PBMCs. These receptors all stem from a woman between 55 and 75 years old in good health and CMV-seropositive.

This CDR3 is CSAGRGNEQYF. CDR3 nucleotides: TGCAGTGCCGGGCGGGGGAACGAGCAGTACTTC. The V gene is TRBV20-1, the J gene TRBJ2-7; 7 positions match TRBD2. The CDR3 is 11 residues long. With 6 bases clipped from V and 5 bases from J, the junction kept 4 bases outside the gene matches. In germline, CDR1 is DFQATT, CDR2 SNEGSKA (reference sequence).

This sequence joins TRBV21-1 and TRBJ2-2; the table's D call, TRBD2, has no DNA check behind it. TRBV21-1 has pseudogene status. The length of the CDR3 is 16 residues. The CDR3 region is CASSKLRGRAAGELFF. In nucleotides, the CDR3 is TGTGCCAGCAGCAAGTTACGGGGGAGGGCGGCCGGGGAGCTGTTTTTT.

This chain links TRBV14 with TRBJ2-1; D is possibly TRBD2 (5 bases). The V gene lost 1 base and the J gene lost 4 bases, with 11 bases spanning the gap. In germline, CDR1 is SGHDN, CDR2 FVKESK. CDR3 length: 15 residues. This CDR3 is CASSQVPGIYNEQFF. CDR3 sequence (DNA): TGTGCCAGCAGCCAAGTCCCGGGAATTTACAATGAGCAGTTCTTC.

The gene calls are TRBV4-2 and TRBJ2-5, with TRBD2 identical over 10 bases. The CDR3 totals 17 residues. Germline V gives CDR1 LGHNA, CDR2 YNFKEQ. J was trimmed by 2 bases and V by 4 bases; bases with no gene match: 10. This CDR3 reads CASSLRQSGGGQETQYF. Here the CDR3 DNA reads TGTGCCAGCAGCCTTCGGCAAAGCGGGGGGGGGCAAGAGACCCAGTACTTC.

The chain links TRBV7-9 to TRBJ1-2; D is possibly TRBD1 (5 bases). Germline CDR1 reads SEHNR; CDR2 reads FQNEAQ (reference sequence). The CDR3 length is 15 residues. Trimming stripped 5 bases from V and 4 bases from J, with 17 bases between. The CDR3 DNA reads TGTGCCAGCAGCCCATCTCAGGGCTCCCCCTATGGCTACACCTTC. Residues: CASSPSQGSPYGYTF.

The chain has TRBV11-2 and TRBJ2-7; TRBD2 matches at 11 bases. CDR1 is SGHAT, CDR2 FQNNGV, per germline. J was trimmed by 0 bases and V by 5 bases; bases with no gene match: 6. The CDR3 extends over 16 amino acids. The CDR3 region is CASSPRLAGGSYEQYF. Written as DNA, the CDR3 is TGTGCCAGCAGCCCTCGCCTAGCGGGAGGCTCCTACGAGCAGTACTTC.

This clone is a singleton in its sample. The CDR3: CASSMGHRVGEQFF. The CDR3 nucleotides read TGTGCCAGTAGTATGGGACATAGGGTAGGTGAGCAGTTCTTC. The V call is TRBV19, the J call TRBJ2-1; the D gene is possibly TRBD1 (6 bases). V lost 3 bases to trimming and J lost 9 bases, with 15 bases between them. Germline V gene data show CDR1 as LNHDA and CDR2 as SQIVND (reference sequence). The CDR3 runs to 14 residues.

The CDR3 is CASSVDGGLLAGANVLTF. DNA for the CDR3: TGTGCCAGCAGCGTAGATGGGGGCCTCTTAGCCGGGGCCAACGTCCTGACTTTC. The rearrangement joins TRBV9 to TRBJ2-6, with D possibly matching TRBD1 (6 bases). The V gene's germline CDR1 is SGDLS and CDR2 YYNGEE. This CDR3 has 18 amino acids. Trimming removed 0 bases at V and 4 bases at J, with 17 bases between.

V and J are TRBV18 and TRBJ2-7, with 8 bases fitting TRBD1. CDR1 is KGHSH and CDR2 is LQKENI in the germline V gene. V lost 5 bases and J lost 3; bases outside the gene matches: 9. The CDR3 totals 15 residues. DNA for the CDR3: TGTGCCAGCTCAAGCACCGGGACAGGATTCTACGAGCAGTACTTC. Amino acids: CASSSTGTGFYEQYF.

The rearrangement joins TRBV5-4 to TRBJ2-5; 7 bases are a match to TRBD1. Gene TRBJ2-7 matches the end of the DNA better, so the J call may be wrong. The CDR3 has 13 amino acids. Germline V gene lookup returns CDR1 SGHNT and CDR2 YYREEE (reference sequence). In nucleotides, the CDR3 is TGTGCCAGCAGCGGGGACAGCTCCTACGAGCAGTACTTC. It codes for CASSGDSSYEQYF.

The chain joins TRBV14 to TRBJ2-1, with 12 nucleotides matching TRBD2. The germline gives CDR1 SGHDN, CDR2 FVKESK. This CDR3 is built from 15 residues. J was trimmed by 4 bases and V by 4 bases; bases with no gene match: 2. CDR3 sequence reads: CASSPLAGGYNEQFF. DNA for the CDR3: TGTGCCAGCAGCCCCCTAGCGGGAGGGTACAATGAGCAGTTCTTC. Using reference TRBV14 and TRBJ2-1 for the parts outside the CDR3, the full variable domain is EAGVTQFPSHSVIEKGQTVTLRCDPISGHDNLYWYRRVMGKEIKFLLHFVKESKQDESGMPNNRFLAERTGGTYSTLKVQPAELEDSGVYFCASSPLAGGYNEQFFGPGTRLTVL.

For the CDR3, the DNA is TGCGCCAGCAGCCAATGGGATAGCGGGAGGGCAGGCACCGGGGAGCTGTTTTTT. As protein: CASSQWDSGRAGTGELFF. The V and J genes are TRBV4-1 and TRBJ2-2, with 11 positions matching TRBD2. CDR3 length equals 18 residues. Germline values: CDR1 MGHRA, CDR2 YSYEKL. V lost 2 bases, J lost 4 bases, and 9 bases stayed unmatched.

The chain uses TRBV15 and TRBJ1-2; D is undetermined. The CDR3 totals 13 residues. Germline assignment: CDR1 LNHNV and CDR2 YYDKDF (reference sequence). The V end lost 0 bases, the J end lost 2 bases, and 4 bases lay between the germline ends. The CDR3 DNA sequence: TGTGCCACCAGCAGAGATATGAACTATGGCTACACCTTC. Its translation is CATSRDMNYGYTF.

The chain is built from TRBV2 and TRBJ2-1; the match to TRBD2 covers 13 bases. This CDR3 spans 15 amino acids. The V segment lost 6 bases and the J segment 7 bases; nucleotides outside the gene matches: 6. In germline, CDR1 is SNHLY, CDR2 FYNNEI. CDR3 DNA sequence: TGTGCCAGCAGACCCACTAGCGGGGGGGGAAATGAGCAGTTCTTC. The encoded protein is CASRPTSGGGNEQFF.

The chain links TRBV7-9 to TRBJ1-4; 7 nucleotides line up with TRBD1. CDR1 and CDR2 (germline): SEHNR, FQNEAQ (reference sequence). J was trimmed by 0 bases and V by 10 bases; bases with no gene match: 5. This CDR3 has 14 residues. The CDR3: CATEQGTTNEKLFF. The CDR3 DNA reads as TGTGCCACCGAACAGGGGACAACTAATGAAAAACTGTTTTTT.

This clone has only one observation. The rearrangement uses TRBV27 and TRBJ2-3; TRBD2 matches 9 bases. Germline CDR1 and CDR2: MNHEY and SMNVEV (reference sequence). The CDR3 has 15 residues. Trimming cost V 3 bases and J 3 bases; bases outside gene matches: 4. This CDR3 is CASSLAGGGTDTQYF. CDR3 DNA: TGTGCCAGCAGTTTGGCGGGGGGGGGTACAGATACGCAGTATTTT.

The V gene is TRBV6-5, the J gene TRBJ2-5; D is undetermined. The end of the DNA aligns better with TRBJ2-7, so the J call may be wrong. The CDR3 runs 13 residues. Germline values: CDR1 MNHEY, CDR2 SVGAGI. The chain's CDR3 is CASSPPNNYEQYF. CDR3 bases: TGTGCCAGCAGCCCCCCAAACAACTACGAGCAGTACTTC.